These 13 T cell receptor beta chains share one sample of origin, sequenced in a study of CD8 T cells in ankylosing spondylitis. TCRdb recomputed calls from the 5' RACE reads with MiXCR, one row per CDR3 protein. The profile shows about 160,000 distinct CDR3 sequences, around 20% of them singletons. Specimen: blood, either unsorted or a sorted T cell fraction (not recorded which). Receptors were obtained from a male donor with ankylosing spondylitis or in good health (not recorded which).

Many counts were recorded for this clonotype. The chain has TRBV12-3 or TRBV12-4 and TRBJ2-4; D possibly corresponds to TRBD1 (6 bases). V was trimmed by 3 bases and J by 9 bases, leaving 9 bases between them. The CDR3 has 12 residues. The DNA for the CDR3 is TGTGCCAGCAGTTTGGACAGTTTCATTCAGTACTTC. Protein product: CASSLDSFIQYF.

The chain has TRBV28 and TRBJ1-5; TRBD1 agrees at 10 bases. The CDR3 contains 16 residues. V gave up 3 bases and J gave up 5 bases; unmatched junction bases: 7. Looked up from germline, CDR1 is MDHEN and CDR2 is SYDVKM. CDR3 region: CASSFWDRGSHQPQHF. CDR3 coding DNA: TGTGCCAGCAGTTTCTGGGACAGGGGATCCCATCAGCCCCAGCATTTT.

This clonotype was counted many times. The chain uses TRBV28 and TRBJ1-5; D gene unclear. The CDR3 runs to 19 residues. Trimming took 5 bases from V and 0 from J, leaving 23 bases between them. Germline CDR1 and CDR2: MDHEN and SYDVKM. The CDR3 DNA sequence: TGTGCCAGCAGTCAACGGACCTCCCAGCTCTTGTATAGCAATCAGCCCCAGCATTTT. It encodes CASSQRTSQLLYSNQPQHF.

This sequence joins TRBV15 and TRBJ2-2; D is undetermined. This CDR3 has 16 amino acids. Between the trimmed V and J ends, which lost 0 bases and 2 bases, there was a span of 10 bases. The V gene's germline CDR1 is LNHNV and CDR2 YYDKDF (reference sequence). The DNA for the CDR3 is TGTGCCACCAGCAGAGATGAGGTCAGAAACACCGGGGAGCTGTTTTTT. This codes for CATSRDEVRNTGELFF.

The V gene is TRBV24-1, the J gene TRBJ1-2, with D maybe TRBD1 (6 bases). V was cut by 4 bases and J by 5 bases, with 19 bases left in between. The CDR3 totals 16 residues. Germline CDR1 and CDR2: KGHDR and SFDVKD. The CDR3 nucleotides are TGTGCCACCAGTGACGGAGGACAGAAACTACCATATGGCTACACCTTC. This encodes CATSDGGQKLPYGYTF.

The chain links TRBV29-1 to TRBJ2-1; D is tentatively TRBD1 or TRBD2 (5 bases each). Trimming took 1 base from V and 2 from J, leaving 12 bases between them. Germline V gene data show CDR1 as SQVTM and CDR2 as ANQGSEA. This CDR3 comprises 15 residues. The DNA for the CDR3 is TGCAGCGTTGAAGGAGGGGATTTCCCCTACAATGAGCAGTTCTTC. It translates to CSVEGGDFPYNEQFF.

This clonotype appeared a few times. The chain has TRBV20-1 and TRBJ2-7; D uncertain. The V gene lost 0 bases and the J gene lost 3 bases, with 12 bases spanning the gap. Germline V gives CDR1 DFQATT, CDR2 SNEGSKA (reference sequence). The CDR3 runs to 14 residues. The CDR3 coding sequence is TGCAGTGCTAGAGATCGCTACTACGGCTACGAGCAGTACTTC. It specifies CSARDRYYGYEQYF.

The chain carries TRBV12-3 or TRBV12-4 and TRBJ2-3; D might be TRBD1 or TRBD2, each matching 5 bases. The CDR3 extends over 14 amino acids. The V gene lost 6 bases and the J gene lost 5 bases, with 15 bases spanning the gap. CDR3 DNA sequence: TGTGCCAGCAGCCCTACCGGGGCTGGAGATACGCAGTATTTT. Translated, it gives CASSPTGAGDTQYF.

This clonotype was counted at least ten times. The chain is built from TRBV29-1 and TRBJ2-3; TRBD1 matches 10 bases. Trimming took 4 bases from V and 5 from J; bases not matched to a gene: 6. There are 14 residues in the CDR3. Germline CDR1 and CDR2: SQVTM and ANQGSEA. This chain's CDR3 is CSVVGTGVGDTQYF. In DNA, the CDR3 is TGCAGCGTTGTTGGGACAGGGGTAGGAGATACGCAGTATTTT.

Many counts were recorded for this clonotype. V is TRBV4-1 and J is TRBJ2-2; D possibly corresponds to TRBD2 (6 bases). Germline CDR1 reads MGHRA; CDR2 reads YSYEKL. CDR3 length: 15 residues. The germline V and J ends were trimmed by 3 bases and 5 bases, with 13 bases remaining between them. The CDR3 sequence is CASSQIGGRTGELFF. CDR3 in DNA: TGCGCCAGCAGCCAGATCGGGGGACGTACCGGGGAGCTGTTTTTT.

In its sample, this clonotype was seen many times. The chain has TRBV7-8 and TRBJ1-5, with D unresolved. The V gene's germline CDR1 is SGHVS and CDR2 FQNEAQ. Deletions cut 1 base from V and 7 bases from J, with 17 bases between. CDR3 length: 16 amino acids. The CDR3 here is CASSLDRLGLRQPQHF. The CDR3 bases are TGTGCCAGCAGCTTAGATCGTCTGGGGTTGCGCCAGCCCCAGCATTTT.

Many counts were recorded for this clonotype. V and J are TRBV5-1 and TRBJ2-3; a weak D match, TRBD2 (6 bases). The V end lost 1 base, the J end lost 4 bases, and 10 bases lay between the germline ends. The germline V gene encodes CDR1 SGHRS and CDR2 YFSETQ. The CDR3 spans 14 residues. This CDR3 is CASSLWGLSDTQYF. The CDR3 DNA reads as TGCGCCAGCAGCTTGTGGGGACTCTCAGATACGCAGTATTTT.

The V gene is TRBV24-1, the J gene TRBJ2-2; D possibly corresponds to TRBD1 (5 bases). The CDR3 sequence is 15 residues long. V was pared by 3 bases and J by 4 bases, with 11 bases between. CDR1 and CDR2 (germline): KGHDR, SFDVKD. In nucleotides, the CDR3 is TGTGCCACCAGTGATAGGGGAATCCTCACCGGGGAGCTGTTTTTT. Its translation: CATSDRGILTGELFF.